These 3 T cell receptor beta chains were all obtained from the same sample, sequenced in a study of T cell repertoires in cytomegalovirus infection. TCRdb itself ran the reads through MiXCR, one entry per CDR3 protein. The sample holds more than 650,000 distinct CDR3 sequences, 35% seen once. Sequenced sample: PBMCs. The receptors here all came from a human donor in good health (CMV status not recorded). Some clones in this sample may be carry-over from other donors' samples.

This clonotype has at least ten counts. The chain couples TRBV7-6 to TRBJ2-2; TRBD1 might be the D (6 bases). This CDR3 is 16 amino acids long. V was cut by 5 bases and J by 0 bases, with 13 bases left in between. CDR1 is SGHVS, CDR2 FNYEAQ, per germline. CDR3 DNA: TGTGCCAGCAGCCACCGGACAGCCGCGAACACCGGGGAGCTGTTTTTT. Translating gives CASSHRTAANTGELFF. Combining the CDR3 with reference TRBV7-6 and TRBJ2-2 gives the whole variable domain GAGVSQSPRYKVTKRGQDVALRCDPISGHVSLYWYRQALGQGPEFLTYFNYEAQQDKSGLPNDRFSAERPEGSISTLTIQRTEQRDSAMYRCASSHRTAANTGELFFGEGSRLTVL.

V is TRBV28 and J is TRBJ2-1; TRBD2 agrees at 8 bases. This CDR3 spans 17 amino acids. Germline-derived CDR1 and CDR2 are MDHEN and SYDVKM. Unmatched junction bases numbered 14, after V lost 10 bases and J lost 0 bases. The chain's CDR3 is CATTSGGMSYSYNEQFF. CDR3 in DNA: TGTGCCACCACTAGCGGAGGAATGTCGTACTCCTACAATGAGCAGTTCTTC.

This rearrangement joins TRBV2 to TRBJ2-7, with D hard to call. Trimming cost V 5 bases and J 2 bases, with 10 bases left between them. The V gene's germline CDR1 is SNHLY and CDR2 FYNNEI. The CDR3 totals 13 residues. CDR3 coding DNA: TGTGCCAGCAGTTGGACGGTTACCTACGAGCAGTACTTC. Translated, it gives CASSWTVTYEQYF.